The rows below give T cell receptor beta chains drawn from one sample of a study of blood T cell repertoires in COVID-19. Only in-frame clones appear in the TCRdb table, and some are missing; sequencing was by immunoSEQ multiplex PCR. The data show under 450,000 clones, 88% seen once. The sequenced material came from peripheral blood. The receptor source for this set is a woman aged 50 to 60 with COVID-19, enrolled during active disease. The CDR3 runs from the conserved cysteine through the conserved F or W. Each record gives: V gene, J gene, D gene, clone size, CDR3 DNA, CDR3 protein. The D gene is left open where the match is weak. The size field is filled for only some rows; it gives once, few, many or a size class.

v_call: TRBV5-1
j_call: TRBJ1-2
d_call: TRBD1
clone_size: -
cdr3_nt: TGCGCCAGCAGCTCAACCTACGGAGGGGGCTTATATGGCTACACCTTC
cdr3_aa: CASSSTYGGGLYGYTF

v_call: TRBV5-1
j_call: TRBJ2-7
d_call: TRBD1
clone_size: -
cdr3_nt: TGCGCCAGCAGCTACAGACAGGGTGGATCCGAGCAGTACTTC
cdr3_aa: CASSYRQGGSEQYF

v_call: TRBV7-3
j_call: TRBJ1-6
d_call: TRBD1
clone_size: -
cdr3_nt: TGTGCCAGCAGCTCGGGACAGGGAAATTCACCCCTCCACTTT
cdr3_aa: CASSSGQGNSPLHF

v_call: TRBV24-1
j_call: TRBJ1-1
d_call: TRBD1
clone_size: -
cdr3_nt: TGTGCCACCAGTCTCTCCACAGGGGGGCCCACTGAAGCTTTCTTT
cdr3_aa: CATSLSTGGPTEAFF

v_call: TRBV15
j_call: TRBJ1-3
d_call: TRBD1
clone_size: -
cdr3_nt: TGTGCCACCAGCAGCTTCCAGGGGGCTTCTGGAAACACCATATATTTT
cdr3_aa: CATSSFQGASGNTIYF

v_call: TRBV28
j_call: TRBJ2-2
d_call: TRBD1
clone_size: -
cdr3_nt: TGTGCCAGCAGACCCGGGACAGCAAACACCGGGGAGCTGTTTTTT
cdr3_aa: CASRPGTANTGELFF

v_call: TRBV30
j_call: TRBJ1-1
d_call: TRBD1
clone_size: once
cdr3_nt: TGTGCCTGGAGTGCCTGGGACAGATCAGGAGCTTTCTTT
cdr3_aa: CAWSAWDRSGAFF

v_call: TRBV19
j_call: TRBJ1-1
d_call: -
clone_size: -
cdr3_nt: TGTGCCAGTAGTATAGTTGAGGCCCCTGAAGCTTTCTTT
cdr3_aa: CASSIVEAPEAFF

v_call: TRBV3-1/TRBV3-2
j_call: TRBJ1-2
d_call: -
clone_size: -
cdr3_nt: TGTGCCAGCAACTCCGGACAGTCGGGCTACACCTTC
cdr3_aa: CASNSGQSGYTF

v_call: TRBV18
j_call: TRBJ1-1
d_call: -
clone_size: -
cdr3_nt: TGTGCCAGCTCCCGGGAACAGTTGAACACTGAAGCTTTCTTT
cdr3_aa: CASSREQLNTEAFF

v_call: TRBV6-5
j_call: TRBJ1-4
d_call: TRBD1
clone_size: -
cdr3_nt: TGTGCCAGCAACCTCGCAGGGGGAACTAATGAAAAACTGTTTTTT
cdr3_aa: CASNLAGGTNEKLFF

v_call: TRBV28
j_call: TRBJ1-6
d_call: TRBD1
clone_size: -
cdr3_nt: TGTGCCAGCAGACGACAGGGGAGCTCCTATAATTCACCCCTCCACTTT
cdr3_aa: CASRRQGSSYNSPLHF

v_call: TRBV7-9
j_call: TRBJ2-2
d_call: TRBD2
clone_size: -
cdr3_nt: TGTGCCAGCCCCAGGGAGCGGGAGAACACCGGGGAGCTGTTTTTT
cdr3_aa: CASPRERENTGELFF

v_call: TRBV6-1
j_call: TRBJ1-1
d_call: -
clone_size: -
cdr3_nt: TGTGCCAGCAGTGAGATCTGGACAGAGAACACTGAAGCTTTCTTT
cdr3_aa: CASSEIWTENTEAFF

v_call: TRBV7-2
j_call: TRBJ1-1
d_call: -
clone_size: -
cdr3_nt: TGTGCCAGCAGTTACGGACAGCAGAACACTGAAGCTTTCTTT
cdr3_aa: CASSYGQQNTEAFF

v_call: TRBV5-1
j_call: TRBJ1-6
d_call: -
clone_size: few
cdr3_nt: TGCGCCAGCAGCTTGGAGAGCTCCTATAATTCACCCCTCCACTTT
cdr3_aa: CASSLESSYNSPLHF

v_call: TRBV5-6
j_call: TRBJ2-7
d_call: TRBD1
clone_size: -
cdr3_nt: TGTGCCAGCACCCTGACAGGGCGTTTTCAGGACGAGCAGTACTTC
cdr3_aa: CASTLTGRFQDEQYF

v_call: TRBV7-6
j_call: TRBJ2-1
d_call: TRBD1
clone_size: -
cdr3_nt: TGTGCCAGCAGCTTAGTTAGCCATTCAAGACAGGGTCACAATGAGCAGTTCTTC
cdr3_aa: CASSLVSHSRQGHNEQFF

v_call: TRBV27
j_call: TRBJ2-5
d_call: -
clone_size: once
cdr3_nt: TGTGCCAGCAGTCCATACACCGGGAGCAAGACCCAGTACTTC
cdr3_aa: CASSPYTGSKTQYF

v_call: TRBV30
j_call: TRBJ2-1
d_call: -
clone_size: -
cdr3_nt: TGTGCCTGGAGTGTAACAGGTTACAATGAGCAGTTCTTC
cdr3_aa: CAWSVTGYNEQFF

v_call: TRBV29-1
j_call: TRBJ1-1
d_call: -
clone_size: -
cdr3_nt: TGCAGCGTTGAAGGCCGGAAAGGGGCATACTCATTTAACACTGAAGCTTTCTTT
cdr3_aa: CSVEGRKGAYSFNTEAFF